Below are 14 T cell receptor beta chains sequenced from a single sample in a study of cytomegalovirus exposure and HLA in healthy donors. It was with 60 Vbeta and 13 Jbeta primers that the PCR ran. The assay was immunoSEQ multiplex PCR, and TCRdb's table has in-frame clones only and misses some. The sample holds 90,000 to 120,000 clones, roughly 80% seen once. Material for sequencing was PBMCs. These receptors came from a young man in good health and CMV-seronegative.

The rearrangement uses TRBV9 and TRBJ1-1, with 9 bases that match TRBD1. V dropped 3 bases and J dropped 1; count of bases not matched to a gene: 4. The CDR3 runs 15 residues. Germline V gene data show CDR1 as SGDLS and CDR2 as YYNGEE. CDR3 in amino acids: CASSESGQGNTEAFF. The CDR3 DNA follows: TGTGCCAGCAGCGAATCGGGACAGGGGAACACTGAAGCTTTCTTT.

The V and J genes are TRBV10-1 and TRBJ2-2; no clear D gene. Trimming pared 1 base from V and 1 base from J, leaving 7 bases between. CDR3 length: 15 amino acids. From germline, CDR1 is WNHNN and CDR2 SYGVQD (reference sequence). Here the CDR3 reads CASSEWSLNTGELFF. DNA of the CDR3: TGCGCCAGCAGTGAGTGGAGCCTGAACACCGGGGAGCTGTTTTTT.

This clone was seen only once. The V and J genes are TRBV5-6 and TRBJ2-7, with 12 bases that match TRBD1. CDR1 is SGHDT, CDR2 YYEEEE, per germline. This CDR3 region has 17 residues. V was clipped by 4 bases and J by 4 bases; unmatched bases: 12. CDR3 DNA: TGTGCCAGCAGCCATGATGATCGGGACAGGGGGCATTACGAGCAGTACTTC. It is translated as CASSHDDRDRGHYEQYF.

The chain links TRBV5-1 to TRBJ2-7; 10 bases agree with TRBD2. The germline gives CDR1 SGHRS, CDR2 YFSETQ. CDR3 length: 15 residues. J was trimmed by 4 bases and V by 0 bases; bases with no gene match: 4. The CDR3 is CASSLAPSGSYEQYF. The CDR3 region has the DNA TGCGCCAGCAGCTTGGCCCCTAGCGGGAGTTACGAGCAGTACTTC.

At least ten counts were recorded for this clone. The chain links TRBV9 to TRBJ2-1; the D gene is possibly TRBD1 (6 bases). Trimming left V 0 bases short and J 7 bases short, with 17 bases between. The CDR3 loop spans 16 amino acids. From germline, CDR1 is SGDLS and CDR2 YYNGEE. CDR3 sequence reads: CASSVGGQVVENEQFF. In DNA, the CDR3 is TGTGCCAGCAGCGTAGGGGGGCAGGTGGTCGAGAATGAGCAGTTCTTC.

This rearrangement joins TRBV5-4 to TRBJ1-1, with D possibly being TRBD1 (5 bases). V lost 5 bases to trimming and J lost 6 bases, with 8 bases between them. This CDR3 contains 11 residues. Germline V gene lookup returns CDR1 SGHNT and CDR2 YYREEE (reference sequence). The CDR3 is CASRLGAEAFF. The CDR3, as DNA: TGTGCCAGCAGGTTAGGGGCTGAAGCTTTCTTT.

This clone was seen only a few times. The rearrangement links TRBV5-1 to TRBJ2-1; TRBD1 is a possible D gene (5 bases). This CDR3 has 13 residues. The V gene lost 5 bases and the J gene lost 3 bases, with 9 bases spanning the gap. Looked up from germline, CDR1 is SGHRS and CDR2 is YFSETQ. CDR3: CASSAQDYNEQFF. CDR3 nucleotide sequence: TGCGCCAGCAGTGCACAGGACTACAATGAGCAGTTCTTC. The full variable domain, rest sourced from reference TRBV5-1 and TRBJ2-1, is KAGVTQTPRYLIKTRGQQVTLSCSPISGHRSVSWYQQTPGQGLQFLFEYFSETQRNKGNFPGRFSGRQFSNSRSEMNVSTLELGDSALYLCASSAQDYNEQFFGPGTRLTVL.

J is TRBJ2-4 and V is TRBV28; TRBD2 aligns across 11 bases. Germline CDR1 and CDR2: MDHEN and SYDVKM. This CDR3 contains 16 residues. V trimming: 4 bases; J trimming: 7 bases; junction bases outside the gene matches: 9. CDR3 nucleotides: TGTGCCAGCAGTTCGTCCGGGACTAGCGGCTTGAACATTCAGTACTTC. Its protein product is CASSSSGTSGLNIQYF.

The V call is TRBV28, the J call TRBJ2-7, with 12 bases lining up with TRBD2. Germline V gene data show CDR1 as MDHEN and CDR2 as SYDVKM. Trimming took 2 bases from V and 5 from J; bases not matched to a gene: 7. This CDR3 comprises 16 residues. As DNA, the CDR3 is TGTGCCAGCAGTTTAAGACTAGCGGGAGTAAAACACGAGCAGTACTTC. Residues: CASSLRLAGVKHEQYF.

The genes are TRBV18 and TRBJ2-2, with TRBD2 identical over 7 bases. The trim removed 2 bases at V and 7 bases at J, leaving 4 bases unmatched. Germline V gene data show CDR1 as KGHSH and CDR2 as LQKENI. The CDR3 runs 14 residues. The chain's CDR3 is CASSPGGSDGELFF. The CDR3 nucleotides are TGTGCCAGCTCACCAGGCGGGAGCGACGGGGAGCTGTTTTTT.

V usage is TRBV6-5 and J usage is TRBJ2-2; D not resolved. Germline CDR1 reads MNHEY; CDR2 reads SVGAGI. CDR3 length: 14 residues. V lost 7 bases and J 0 bases, leaving 9 bases between the germline ends. CDR3 bases: TGTGCCAGCACGAGGATCGCGAACACCGGGGAGCTGTTTTTT. Protein sequence: CASTRIANTGELFF.

This chain connects TRBV5-1 to TRBJ2-7, with 7 bases aligning to TRBD2. V lost 4 bases, J lost 5 bases, and 3 bases stayed unmatched. Per germline, CDR1 SGHRS and CDR2 YFSETQ. The CDR3 is 12 amino acids. DNA of the CDR3: TGCGCCAGCAGCGGGGGGGTCCACGAGCAGTACTTC. This codes for CASSGGVHEQYF.

In DNA, the CDR3 is TGTGCCTGGAGTCGGGTTCGGGGGGAGCAGTACTTC. This gives the protein CAWSRVRGEQYF. The rearrangement links TRBV30 to TRBJ2-7; TRBD2 might be the D (6 bases). The CDR3 runs to 12 residues. Germline V CDR1 and CDR2: GTSNPN, SVGIG (reference sequence). Deletions cut 2 bases from V and 7 bases from J, with 12 bases between.

The chain joins TRBV7-6 to TRBJ1-4; D uncertain. CDR3 size: 16 residues. Trimming shortened V by 3 bases and J by 1 base, and 12 bases separated the two germline ends. Germline values: CDR1 SGHVS, CDR2 FNYEAQ. In nucleotides, the CDR3 is TGTGCCAGCAGCTTGTATAGTTTGGTAACTAATGAAAAACTGTTTTTT. It encodes CASSLYSLVTNEKLFF.